The present entry profiles one T cell receptor (beta chain) with its context. Measured with immunoSEQ multiplex PCR; TCRdb has only the in-frame clones, and not every one. The top ten hold more than 7% of the sample, which has about 250,000 clones, roughly 80% seen once. These data belong to a study of blood T cell repertoires in COVID-19. About the research overall: T cells, B-cell-depleted T cells, or PBMCs supplied cDNA or gDNA.

Material for sequencing was peripheral blood. The sequence came from an elderly man with acute or convalescent COVID-19.

The CDR3 DNA reads as TGTGCCAGCACCCTGGGAGGTCTTAACTATGGCTACACCTTC. Amino acids: CASTLGGLNYGYTF. The rearrangement links TRBV28 to TRBJ1-2; D ambiguous. Trimming took off 7 bases at V and 1 base at J, with 13 bases between the two ends. The CDR3 loop spans 14 amino acids. The germline V gene encodes CDR1 MDHEN and CDR2 SYDVKM.